Sequencing of this T cell receptor (beta chain) was carried out in a study of T cells in narcolepsy. Study overall: Patients with NT1 or NT2 and healthy control donors were enrolled.

The CDR3 consists of 15 residues. Germline CDR1 reads LGHNA; CDR2 reads YSLEER. Trimming took 0 bases from V and 3 from J, leaving 9 bases between them. Here immunoSEQ multiplex PCR was the method, and the copy in TCRdb shows in-frame clones only, minus some. Among 35,000 or so clones, roughly 84% were seen once, and the ten largest hold about 1.6%. The chain is built from TRBV4-3 and TRBJ1-5, with D unresolved. This clonotype originated in a human donor with narcolepsy. What was sequenced was CD45RA- memory CD4+ T cells from PBMCs. CDR3 nucleotides: TGCGCCAGCAGCCAAGATGCCGGGTCCAATCAGCCCCAGCATTTT. Its protein product is CASSQDAGSNQPQHF.